The rows below give T cell receptor beta chains drawn from one sample of a study of T cells in Graves' hyperthyroidism and ophthalmopathy. TCRdb passed the multiplex PCR reads through MiXCR, listing each CDR3 protein once. The sample carries 600,000 to 700,000 distinct CDR3 sequences, 14% to 15% recorded once. Sequences were obtained from blood. These receptors were collected from a woman between 40 and 55 years old with Graves' ophthalmopathy. Each CDR3 is given with its conserved first and last residue. The order of the fields is CDR3 length, V gene, clone size, J gene, D gene, CDR3 DNA, CDR3 protein. D genes are given only for firm matches. The listing skips clone size in some rows; elsewhere it reads once, few, many or a size class.

13	TRBV12-3/TRBV12-4	.	TRBJ1-1	TRBD1	TGTGCCAGCAGGGGACAGGGACAACCTGAAGCTTTCTTT	CASRGQGQPEAFF
14	TRBV6-5	many	TRBJ2-7	.	TGTGCCAGCAGTTCAATCTACAGGGACTACGAGCAGTACTTC	CASSSIYRDYEQYF
17	TRBV28	many	TRBJ2-5	.	TGTGCCAGCAGTTCCTTCCCGGACAGGTTGGGGGGCGAGACCCAGTACTTC	CASSSFPDRLGGETQYF
15	TRBV20-1	many	TRBJ2-5	.	TGCAGTGCTAAGGGGGGGAGGGCCGTCGGAGAGACCCAGTACTTC	CSAKGGRAVGETQYF
15	TRBV4-1	.	TRBJ2-7	.	TGCGCCAGCAGCCAAGTTTTGGGGGCTCTAAGCGAGCAGTACTTC	CASSQVLGALSEQYF
15	TRBV6-2/TRBV6-3	.	TRBJ1-2	.	TGTGCCAGCAGTCCGGGCCCCGGGACCCACTATGGCTACACCTTC	CASSPGPGTHYGYTF
14	TRBV7-2	.	TRBJ1-2	.	TGTGCCAGCAGCTTCTGGACAGCTAACTATGGCTACACCTTC	CASSFWTANYGYTF
12	TRBV11-3	few	TRBJ2-2	TRBD2	TGTGCCAGCAGACCTAGCGGCGGGGAGCTGTTTTTT	CASRPSGGELFF
14	TRBV7-8	.	TRBJ2-7	TRBD1	TGTGCCAGCAGCATCGGGGACAGGGCGTCCGAGCAGTACTTC	CASSIGDRASEQYF
14	TRBV7-2	many	TRBJ1-3	.	TGTGCCAGCAACCTGGCGGGTACAGGAAACACCATATATTTT	CASNLAGTGNTIYF
15	TRBV28	.	TRBJ1-2	.	TGTGCCAGCAGTGGAGATTTCAGCAGGGACTATGGCTACACCTTC	CASSGDFSRDYGYTF
13	TRBV6-2/TRBV6-3	few	TRBJ2-5	.	TGTGCCAGCAGTTACTCGGCTGGGTGGACCCAGTACTTC	CASSYSAGWTQYF
13	TRBV2	.	TRBJ1-2	.	TGTGCCAGCAGTTATATATCAGAGAAGAGCTACACCTTC	CASSYISEKSYTF
16	TRBV20-1	.	TRBJ2-1	TRBD2	TGCAGTGCTAGAGATAGTAGGACTAGCGAATACAATGAGCAGTTCTTC	CSARDSRTSEYNEQFF
12	TRBV20-1	many	TRBJ2-7	.	TGCAGTTCACAACCCCCAGGGGACGAGCAGTACTTC	CSSQPPGDEQYF
15	TRBV28	few	TRBJ2-5	TRBD1	TGTGCCAGCAGTTTAGGGACGACAGGGGAAGAGACCCAGTACTTC	CASSLGTTGEETQYF
15	TRBV6-2/TRBV6-3	many	TRBJ2-7	.	TGTGCCAGCAGTTACTCCCGGGACGGACCCTACGAGCAGTACTTC	CASSYSRDGPYEQYF
14	TRBV20-1	many	TRBJ2-7	TRBD2	TGCAGTGCCCACCGATCTAGCGGGCTTGTTGAGCAATACTTC	CSAHRSSGLVEQYF
13	TRBV6-2/TRBV6-3	.	TRBJ1-2	.	TGTGCCAGCAGTTGGGGTCCGGCGGGGGGCTACACCTTC	CASSWGPAGGYTF
12	TRBV7-9	many	TRBJ1-1	TRBD1	TGTGCCAGCGGACAGGATAACACTGAAGCTTTCTTT	CASGQDNTEAFF
16	TRBV20-1	many	TRBJ1-2	.	TGCAGTGCTAGAGATGGAGTGGCTTCCGGCGGCTATGGCTACACCTTC	CSARDGVASGGYGYTF
12	TRBV20-1	few	TRBJ2-7	.	TGCAGTGCGGAAAGGTTGAACTACGAGCAGTACTTC	CSAERLNYEQYF
16	TRBV11-2	few	TRBJ2-1	.	TGTGCCAGCAGCTTTGGGGCCACCCACAGGTACAATGAGCAGTTCTTC	CASSFGATHRYNEQFF
15	TRBV30	many	TRBJ1-2	.	TGTGCCTGGAGTGGCGGGGGGCCAGCTAACTATGGCTACACCTTC	CAWSGGGPANYGYTF
16	TRBV6-1	many	TRBJ1-5	.	TGTGCCAGCAGTGAAGCTGTGGGGAATAGCAATCAGCCCCAGCATTTT	CASSEAVGNSNQPQHF
18	TRBV11-1	many	TRBJ2-5	TRBD2	TGTGCCAGCAGCCCATCCACGGGACTAGCGCTAACTCAAGAGACCCAGTACTTC	CASSPSTGLALTQETQYF
13	TRBV29-1	many	TRBJ2-7	.	TGCAGCGTTGAAGGTGGGAACCCCTACGAGCAGTACTTC	CSVEGGNPYEQYF
13	TRBV6-2/TRBV6-3	many	TRBJ1-2	TRBD1	TGTGCCAGCAGACTCGGACAGGGGGCTGGCTACACCTTC	CASRLGQGAGYTF
12	TRBV27	.	TRBJ2-7	.	TGTGCCAGCAAAGGACCAAACTACGAGCAGTACTTC	CASKGPNYEQYF
13	TRBV7-8	many	TRBJ2-5	.	TGTGCCAGCATGCTACTAGCTTTAGAGACCCAGTACTTC	CASMLLALETQYF
16	TRBV7-8	many	TRBJ2-5	.	TGTGCCAGCAGCCTCTACCCAGGGTTTCAACAAGAGACCCAGTACTTC	CASSLYPGFQQETQYF
16	TRBV28	.	TRBJ2-5	TRBD1	TGTGCCAGCAGTTCCGGGACAGGGGGGGCCCAAGAGACCCAGTACTTC	CASSSGTGGAQETQYF
14	TRBV2	many	TRBJ2-2	.	TGTGCCAGCAGTGACAGGGCCGGGTCCGGGGAGCTGTTTTTT	CASSDRAGSGELFF
13	TRBV29-1	.	TRBJ2-7	TRBD2	TGCAGCGCCTGGACTAGCGGGAGGTTCGAGCAGTACTTC	CSAWTSGRFEQYF
15	TRBV28	many	TRBJ2-7	.	TGTGCCAGCAGTTCGGGTGGCGGGATCTCAAACGAGCAGTACTTC	CASSSGGGISNEQYF
13	TRBV20-1	few	TRBJ2-5	.	TGCAGTGCTAGAGATCTAGTCCGGGAGACCCAGTACTTC	CSARDLVRETQYF
16	TRBV20-1	many	TRBJ1-1	.	TGCAGTGCTAATTCTGGGACCGCGGTGGTGAACACTGAAGCTTTCTTT	CSANSGTAVVNTEAFF
16	TRBV9	many	TRBJ2-7	TRBD2	TGTGCCAGCAGCGTAGAACTAGCGGGAAACATATACGAGCAGTACTTC	CASSVELAGNIYEQYF
14	TRBV2	many	TRBJ2-7	.	TGTGCCAGCACTAGGGAGACAGACTCCTACGAGCAGTACTTC	CASTRETDSYEQYF
14	TRBV9	few	TRBJ2-7	.	TGTGCCAGCAGCCCCCGGGACGGGTTCTACGAGCAGTACTTC	CASSPRDGFYEQYF
16	TRBV28	many	TRBJ2-4	.	TGTGCCAGCAGTTCTCTTAACCAGGGGGGGGAAAACATTCAGTACTTC	CASSSLNQGGENIQYF
14	TRBV12-3/TRBV12-4	.	TRBJ2-7	.	TGTGCCAGCGGGGCCGGGACAATGCCTTACGAGCAGTACTTC	CASGAGTMPYEQYF
16	TRBV4-1	few	TRBJ1-1	.	TGCGCCAGCAGCCAAGCCCCGAGTACCCCGAACACTGAAGCTTTCTTT	CASSQAPSTPNTEAFF
15	TRBV27	many	TRBJ2-7	.	TGTGCCAGCAGTCCCATCTTGGCGGCCACCTACGAGCAGTACTTC	CASSPILAATYEQYF
14	TRBV11-2	many	TRBJ2-4	.	TGTGCCAGCAGCTCAGGGGGGGGCAAAAACATTCAGTACTTC	CASSSGGGKNIQYF
15	TRBV5-1	many	TRBJ2-5	.	TGCGCCAGCAGCTTGCAGGAAGGGGGACAAGAGACCCAGTACTTC	CASSLQEGGQETQYF
13	TRBV12-3/TRBV12-4	many	TRBJ2-7	TRBD1	TGTGTCAGCAGTGATACAGGGGACTACGAGCAGTACTTC	CVSSDTGDYEQYF
13	TRBV2	few	TRBJ2-5	.	TGTGCCAGCCGGCAGGGTCTTGGAAAGACCCAGTACTTC	CASRQGLGKTQYF
15	TRBV29-1	.	TRBJ2-5	TRBD2	TGCAGCGTTGAGTATCGCGGGAGAGGAGGAGAGACCCAGTACTTC	CSVEYRGRGGETQYF